This record looks at one TCR beta chain sequence and its context. Germline CDR1 SQVTM, CDR2 ANQGSEA. CDR3 length: 12 amino acids. The V and J ends lost 6 bases and 0 bases respectively, with 8 bases between them. Primed by a sample-barcoded 5' primer and a J-beta primer mix, a second PCR proceeded for about 7 to 11 cycles. TCRdb re-analysed the 5' RACE reads in MiXCR, keeping a single row per CDR3 protein. The sample contains 270,000 or so distinct CDR3 sequences, around 30% of which appear only once. This record belongs to a study of blood T cells in healthy people across ages. The sequence derives from an older woman in good health. The sequenced material came from blood. This chain links TRBV29-1 with TRBJ1-1, with unresolved D. The CDR3 here is CSVTVMNTEAFF. In nucleotides, the CDR3 is TGCAGCGTGACGGTGATGAACACTGAAGCTTTCTTT.